One sample yielded the 20 T cell receptor beta chains listed below, sequenced in a study of response to subunit inactivated influenza vaccine. Each CDR3 protein is one row after TCRdb ran MiXCR on the RT-PCR reads. The table shows 450,000 to 500,000 distinct CDR3 sequences, with over 9.5% occurring only once. The sample consisted of PBMCs from blood, taken roughly 6 weeks after vaccination. These receptors all stem from a man aged 50-59 years who received an inactivated influenza vaccine.

This clonotype came up a few times. J is TRBJ2-1 and V is TRBV10-2; 7 nucleotides line up with TRBD2. Germline CDR1 WSHSY, CDR2 SAAADI. The CDR3 length is 16 residues. V was pared by 6 bases and J by 3 bases, with 11 bases of the junction left unmatched. The CDR3 sequence is CASSPGSGTGYNEQFF. The CDR3 nucleotides are TGCGCCAGCAGCCCGGGGAGCGGGACTGGCTACAATGAGCAGTTCTTC.

This clonotype was found many times. This chain joins TRBV4-1 and TRBJ2-1; 7 bases align to TRBD1. Germline values: CDR1 MGHRA, CDR2 YSYEKL. Trimming at V came to 5 bases and at J to 2 bases, leaving 6 bases not matched to a gene. The CDR3 is made up of 15 amino acids. CDR3 sequence: CASSSQGEAYNEQFF. CDR3 DNA: TGCGCCAGCAGCAGTCAGGGGGAAGCCTACAATGAGCAGTTCTTC.

This clonotype was detected ten times or more. This chain links TRBV5-1 with TRBJ2-1; 12 bases fit TRBD1. CDR1 is SGHRS, CDR2 YFSETQ, per germline. V shed 4 bases, J shed 8 bases, and the junction held 7 bases outside the gene matches. CDR3 length: 15 residues. CDR3 in amino acids: CASSRGTGGIDEQFF. The CDR3 DNA follows: TGCGCCAGCAGCCGCGGGACAGGGGGCATCGATGAGCAGTTCTTC. Full variable domain (missing parts from reference TRBV5-1 and TRBJ2-1): KAGVTQTPRYLIKTRGQQVTLSCSPISGHRSVSWYQQTPGQGLQFLFEYFSETQRNKGNFPGRFSGRQFSNSRSEMNVSTLELGDSALYLCASSRGTGGIDEQFFGPGTRLTVL.

This clonotype was observed a handful of times. This rearrangement joins TRBV20-1 to TRBJ2-1; 12 bases map to TRBD2. The CDR3 runs 17 residues. Germline trimming cut 3 bases from V and 2 bases from J; bases unmatched to any gene: 8. Germline CDR1 reads DFQATT; CDR2 reads SNEGSKA (reference sequence). In DNA, the CDR3 is TGCAGTGCTAGTCGACCGACTAGCGGGAGAGCCTACAATGAGCAGTTCTTC. Translating gives CSASRPTSGRAYNEQFF.

This clonotype occurred a few times. This chain uses TRBV4-1 with TRBJ2-4; the D gene is possibly TRBD2 (6 bases). V was pared by 4 bases and J by 7 bases, with 20 bases between. The germline V gene has CDR1 MGHRA and CDR2 YSYEKL. CDR3 length equals 16 residues. The CDR3, as DNA: TGCGCCAGCAGCCGCGGGGACGGGAAAGGCACGAACATTCAGTACTTC. Translating gives CASSRGDGKGTNIQYF.

This clonotype showed up just a few times. The V call is TRBV5-1, the J call TRBJ2-7, with 9 bases lining up with TRBD1. The CDR3 is made up of 14 amino acids. V was clipped by 4 bases and J by 2 bases; unmatched bases: 4. Germline V gives CDR1 SGHRS, CDR2 YFSETQ. For the CDR3, the DNA is TGCGCCAGCAGCGGCGGGACAGGGCCCTACGAGCAGTACTTC. The encoded protein is CASSGGTGPYEQYF.

The sample holds a few counts of this clonotype. The chain links TRBV7-9 to TRBJ2-7; 7 nucleotides align to TRBD2. Germline V lookup: CDR1 SEHNR, CDR2 FQNEAQ (reference sequence). Trimming removed 7 bases from V and 6 bases from J; junction bases left unmatched: 9. The CDR3 runs 13 residues. CDR3 loop: CASTGLGRGEQYF. The CDR3 DNA reads as TGTGCCAGCACCGGACTAGGGAGGGGCGAGCAGTACTTC.

The chain links TRBV4-3 to TRBJ2-1, with a tentative D call TRBD1 (5 bases). This CDR3 is 14 amino acids long. Germline V gives CDR1 LGHNA, CDR2 YSLEER. V gave up 0 bases and J gave up 8 bases, with 11 bases separating them. The CDR3 DNA follows: TGCGCCAGCAGCCAAGAAGCCCAGGGCTATGAGCAGTTCTTC. Its translation is CASSQEAQGYEQFF.

This clonotype appeared many times. The rearrangement links TRBV4-2 to TRBJ1-1; D possibly corresponds to TRBD1 (5 bases). This CDR3 region has 13 residues. Trimming removed 2 bases at V and 7 bases at J, with 11 bases between. The germline V gene encodes CDR1 LGHNA and CDR2 YNFKEQ. CDR3 sequence (DNA): TGTGCCAGCAGCCAAATACAGGAAGGTGAAGCTTTCTTT. As protein: CASSQIQEGEAFF.

This clonotype was counted ten times or more. The chain has TRBV24-1 and TRBJ1-5; the match to TRBD1 covers 10 bases. This CDR3 is built from 15 residues. The germline V gene has CDR1 KGHDR and CDR2 SFDVKD. J gave up 4 bases and V 5 bases, and 4 bases lay outside the gene matches. The CDR3 DNA sequence: TGTGCCACCAGTGCCGGGACAGGGGAAAATCAGCCCCAGCATTTT. Its translation: CATSAGTGENQPQHF.

This clonotype was recorded many times. The chain carries TRBV6-5 and TRBJ1-4; D uncertain. The CDR3 covers 13 residues. V shed 4 bases and J shed 8 bases, with 11 bases lying between them. Germline lookup yields CDR1 MNHEY and CDR2 SVGAGI. CDR3 in DNA: TGTGCCAGCAGTTGGTCCGGCATGGAAAAACTGTTTTTT. Translated, it gives CASSWSGMEKLFF.

This clonotype was seen a handful of times. The chain has TRBV30 and TRBJ1-1; D remains ambiguous. This CDR3 contains 15 residues. The ends were cut back, 3 bases at V and 0 bases at J, with 14 bases in the middle. Looked up from germline, CDR1 is GTSNPN and CDR2 is SVGIG (reference sequence). CDR3 nucleotide sequence: TGTGCCTGGAGACCCAGGACCCCCATGAACACTGAAGCTTTCTTT. Translated: CAWRPRTPMNTEAFF. Together with reference TRBV30 and TRBJ1-1, the CDR3 gives the full variable domain: SQTIHQWPATLVQPVGSPLSLECTVEGTSNPNLYWYRQAAGRGLQLLFYSVGIGQISSEVPQNLSASRPQDRQFILSSKKLLLSDSGFYLCAWRPRTPMNTEAFFGQGTRLTVV.

This clonotype has only a few counts. The rearrangement links TRBV10-3 to TRBJ2-1; D uncertain. From germline, CDR1 is ENHRY and CDR2 SYGVKD. The V gene lost 2 bases and the J gene lost 3 bases, with 14 bases spanning the gap. The CDR3 is 16 amino acids. This CDR3 is CAISELLPPDYNEQFF. Written as DNA, the CDR3 is TGTGCCATCAGTGAGCTACTGCCCCCAGACTACAATGAGCAGTTCTTC.

The CDR3 sequence is CSVEVQPLTSARGYEQYF. The CDR3 DNA reads TGCAGCGTTGAAGTTCAGCCGCTCACTAGCGCGCGGGGGTACGAGCAGTACTTC. The V call is TRBV29-1, the J call TRBJ2-7; 7 nucleotides match TRBD2. Looked up from germline, CDR1 is SQVTM and CDR2 is ANQGSEA. With 1 base clipped from V and 4 bases from J, the junction kept 19 bases outside the gene matches. This CDR3 is built from 18 residues.

Of note for this clonotype: A much larger clone is a single base away; this may be a read error. The chain is built from TRBV5-1 and TRBJ1-2; possibly TRBD1 for D (6 bases). Germline CDR1 reads SGHRS; CDR2 reads YFSETQ. The CDR3 runs 12 residues. In DNA form, the CDR3 reads TGCGCCAGCAGTTCGGCAGGGGATGGCTACCCCTTC. This translates into CASSSAGDGYPF.

Only a few counts were recorded for this clonotype. The chain carries TRBV19 and TRBJ2-2; 12 bases match TRBD2. This CDR3 is built from 16 residues. Germline V CDR1 and CDR2: LNHDA, SQIVND (reference sequence). V was clipped by 7 bases and J by 1 base; unmatched bases: 4. The CDR3, as DNA: TGTGCCAGTAACCCGACTAGCGGGAGGAACACCGGGGAGCTGTTTTTT. The encoded protein is CASNPTSGRNTGELFF.

V usage is TRBV12-3 or TRBV12-4 and J usage is TRBJ2-6; a weak D match, TRBD2 (5 bases). V dropped 2 bases and J dropped 0 bases, with 5 bases sitting between them. The CDR3 runs to 15 residues. The CDR3 loop is CASSLRDSGANVLTF. CDR3 DNA: TGTGCCAGCAGTTTACGGGACTCTGGGGCCAACGTCCTGACTTTC.

There are a few counts of this clonotype. The chain joins TRBV5-5 to TRBJ2-7; D is ambiguous. Germline CDR1 SGHKS, CDR2 YYEKEE (reference sequence). The V end lost 4 bases, the J end lost 3 bases, and 17 bases lay between the germline ends. CDR3 size: 15 residues. In DNA form, the CDR3 reads TGTGCCAGCAGCCTTTCCCCTTCGCAGGACTACGAGCAGTACTTC. Translated, it gives CASSLSPSQDYEQYF.

This clonotype was detected a few times. The genes are TRBV6-1 and TRBJ2-2, with 11 positions matching TRBD2. The CDR3 consists of 14 residues. Losses at the gene ends were 8 bases for V and 5 bases for J; bases not matched to a gene: 4. Germline lookup yields CDR1 MNHNS and CDR2 SASEGT. The CDR3 loop reads CASPGTSGTGELFF. In DNA, the CDR3 is TGTGCCAGCCCCGGGACTAGCGGAACCGGGGAGCTGTTTTTT.

Here the CDR3 reads CSVEETRDNEQFF. The CDR3 coding sequence is TGCAGCGTTGAAGAAACTAGAGACAATGAGCAGTTCTTC. This chain links TRBV29-1 with TRBJ2-1; D is perhaps TRBD2 (5 bases). CDR1 is SQVTM, CDR2 ANQGSEA, per germline. Trimming left V 0 bases short and J 5 bases short, with 8 bases between. CDR3 length equals 13 residues.